Below, 9 T cell receptor beta chains from the same sample are listed, as sequenced in a study of Graves' ophthalmopathy and Graves' hyperthyroidism (dated by TCRdb to 2016 to 2019). TCRdb records Illumina HiSeq 2000 as the sequencer. TCR beta CDR3 regions were amplified from RNA transcripts for repertoire sequencing. A first-round RT-PCR used HTBI primers with the Qiagen OneStep RT-PCR kit, followed by a second-round multiplex PCR, size selection and purification. Using fastp trimming at Q25 and MiXCR clonotype assembly, TCRdb reanalyzed the public sequencing data and kept in-frame beta chains. Each entry is one CDR3 protein sequence, shown with its most common DNA and genes. For this sample the table gives roughly 480,000 distinct CDR3 sequences, of which 14% were detected only once. The top ten hold 8% to 10% of the sample. The sample taken for sequencing was blood. The receptor source for this set is a woman in her 30s with Graves' ophthalmopathy. Donor details come from another sample of the same person, matched by shared clones.

This clonotype has a count of ten or more. The chain recombines TRBV20-1 with TRBJ2-4, with TRBD1 matching over 10 bases. The germline V gene has CDR1 DFQATT and CDR2 SNEGSKA (reference sequence). V lost 7 bases, J lost 4 bases, and 7 bases stayed unmatched. The CDR3 contains 14 residues. CDR3: CSVGGGQGKNIQYF. The CDR3 DNA reads as TGCAGTGTGGGGGGGGGACAGGGGAAAAACATTCAGTACTTC.

This clonotype has at least ten counts. The rearrangement joins TRBV4-1 to TRBJ1-5; no definite D call. The CDR3 is made up of 16 amino acids. Germline CDR1 MGHRA, CDR2 YSYEKL. V lost 1 base, J lost 1 base, and 11 bases lay in between. The CDR3 DNA is TGCGCCAGCAGCCAAGGTTCGCTGGGAAGCAATCAGCCCCAGCATTTT. Translating gives CASSQGSLGSNQPQHF.

There are many counts of this clonotype. The chain joins TRBV11-2 to TRBJ1-3; D not resolved. Germline CDR1 is SGHAT and CDR2 is FQNNGV. V was clipped by 6 bases and J by 0 bases, with 15 bases between them. The CDR3 length is 16 residues. The CDR3 nucleotides are TGTGCCAGCAGGCCAAGTGCGTTCTACTCTGGAAACACCATATATTTT. This codes for CASRPSAFYSGNTIYF.

This clonotype was observed many times. The chain recombines TRBV6-2 or TRBV6-3 with TRBJ1-5, with D uncertain. Germline loops: CDR1 MNHEY, CDR2 SVGEGT. This CDR3 comprises 14 residues. Trimming left V 1 base short and J 5 bases short, with 9 bases between. CDR3 coding DNA: TGTGCCAGCAGTTACTATATTTACGATCAGCCCCAGCATTTT. Translated: CASSYYIYDQPQHF.

In regard to this clonotype: The junction does not match germline at one end; this may be a read error. The chain uses TRBV6-1 and TRBJ2-7, with D hard to call. The CDR3 runs 13 residues. Germline loops: CDR1 MNHNS, CDR2 SASEGT. For the CDR3, the DNA is TGCGCCAGCACTCTGACTGCCCAGGCCGAGCAGTACTTC. Amino acids: CASTLTAQAEQYF.

This chain connects TRBV4-1 to TRBJ2-5; 11 nucleotides line up with TRBD2. The trim removed 6 bases at V and 4 bases at J, leaving 4 bases unmatched. Germline V gives CDR1 MGHRA, CDR2 YSYEKL. The CDR3 has 14 amino acids. The CDR3 is CASRLGLAGETQYF. The CDR3 DNA reads TGCGCCAGCAGGCTTGGACTAGCGGGAGAGACCCAGTACTTC.

This sequence joins TRBV20-1 and TRBJ2-5; possibly TRBD2 for D (5 bases). Germline V CDR1 and CDR2: DFQATT, SNEGSKA (reference sequence). The V end was cut by 2 bases, the J end by 1 base, with 32 bases between. The CDR3 has 21 residues. Here the CDR3 reads CSARSLLPDQKSGKFQETQYF. The CDR3 DNA sequence: TGCAGTGCTAGATCCCTCCTTCCGGACCAAAAGTCGGGGAAGTTCCAAGAGACCCAGTACTTC.

This clonotype has more than one count but fewer than ten. The V gene is TRBV5-6, the J gene TRBJ2-5; TRBD2 agrees at 8 bases. The DNA end is a closer match to TRBJ2-7, so the J assignment may be wrong. The CDR3 is 15 amino acids. Germline CDR1 SGHDT, CDR2 YYEEEE. The chain's CDR3 is CASSSGAGAAYEQYF. In nucleotides, the CDR3 is TGTGCCAGCAGCTCTGGAGCGGGGGCGGCCTACGAGCAGTACTTC.

This clonotype has a handful of counts. V usage is TRBV27 and J usage is TRBJ2-7; D is undetermined. The germline CDR1 and CDR2 sequences are MNHEY and SMNVEV (reference sequence). The V gene lost 8 bases and the J gene lost 6 bases, with 11 bases spanning the gap. The CDR3 extends over 11 amino acids. This chain's CDR3 is CASLSRREQYF. The CDR3 nucleotides read TGTGCCAGCCTTTCCAGGCGCGAGCAGTACTTC.